The 32 T cell receptor beta chains below come from one sample, sequenced in a study of Ad26.COV2.S vaccination and SARS-CoV-2 variants. Treatment here: around 19 received Ad26.COV2.S at low or high dose, single or two shots; about 5 received placebo; per-sample allocation not given. Collection of samples fell on day 63 after the first vaccine or placebo injection. The repertoire was sequenced with immunoSEQ multiplex PCR; TCRdb's copy has only in-frame clones and lacks some. The sample has around 300,000 clones, 90% seen once; the top ten hold 4.5% to 7%. This sample comprised peripheral blood, obtained in a trial of Ad26.COV2.S vaccine versus placebo. These receptors originate from a person aged 18-65 years who received the Ad26.COV2.S COVID-19 vaccine or a placebo.

The sample holds one count of this clone. The chain recombines TRBV24-1 with TRBJ1-2; maybe TRBD1 (5 bases). CDR1 KGHDR and CDR2 SFDVKD come from the germline V gene. The germline V and J ends were trimmed by 2 bases and 2 bases, with 8 bases remaining between them. The CDR3 is 14 amino acids. The CDR3 here is CATSDSWTNYGYTF. CDR3 bases: TGTGCCACCAGTGATTCTTGGACAAACTATGGCTACACCTTC.

CDR3: CASSQEAGETDTQYF. CDR3 sequence (DNA): TGCGCCAGCAGCCAAGAGGCGGGAGAAACAGATACGCAGTATTTT. J is TRBJ2-3 and V is TRBV4-1, with 7 bases matching TRBD2. Germline V gene data show CDR1 as MGHRA and CDR2 as YSYEKL. The ends lost 0 bases at V and 3 bases at J; junction bases unmatched: 3. This CDR3 contains 15 residues.

The J gene is TRBJ1-4, the V gene TRBV19, with D maybe TRBD1 (5 bases). Germline assignment: CDR1 LNHDA and CDR2 SQIVND (reference sequence). This CDR3 is built from 14 residues. The V and J ends lost 7 bases and 4 bases respectively, with 13 bases between them. For the CDR3, the DNA is TGTGCCAGTAAGGAGACAGCCTATAATGAAAAACTGTTTTTT. It specifies CASKETAYNEKLFF. The complete variable domain, with remaining parts taken from reference TRBV19 and TRBJ1-4, reads DGGITQSPKYLFRKEGQNVTLSCEQNLNHDAMYWYRQDPGQGLRLIYYSQIVNDFQKGDIAEGYSVSREKKESFPLTVTSAQKNPTAFYLCASKETAYNEKLFFGSGTQLSVL.

This clone was found a few times. This chain links TRBV18 with TRBJ2-7; D remains unclear. This CDR3 has 11 amino acids. From germline, CDR1 is KGHSH and CDR2 LQKENI. In DNA form, the CDR3 reads TGTGCCAGCCCCTTCCACCGCACACTCGTCGTC. It yields the protein CASPFHRTLVV.

The rearrangement joins TRBV7-2 to TRBJ2-5; possible D gene TRBD2, 7 bases. Trimming pared 6 bases from V and 2 bases from J, leaving 28 bases between. Germline V CDR1 and CDR2: SGHTA, FQGNSA. The CDR3 loop spans 19 amino acids. Written as DNA, the CDR3 is TGTGCCAGCAGTTTTACCCCTTGGTTGCGGGGGCCCAATCAAGAGACCCAGTACTTC. Encoded protein: CASSFTPWLRGPNQETQYF.

V usage is TRBV19 and J usage is TRBJ2-7; TRBD1 agrees at 9 bases. The J segment lost 2 bases and the V segment lost 6 bases, leaving 5 bases of the junction unmatched. Germline V CDR1 and CDR2: LNHDA, SQIVND (reference sequence). The CDR3 is 14 residues long. The CDR3 sequence is CASSWGTGTYEQYF. Written as DNA, the CDR3 is TGTGCCAGTAGCTGGGGGACAGGGACCTACGAGCAGTACTTC.

The gene calls are TRBV6-2 or TRBV6-3 and TRBJ2-1; 9 bases are a match to TRBD2. The ends lost 5 bases at V and 6 bases at J; junction bases unmatched: 14. The CDR3 is 17 residues long. The germline gives CDR1 MNHEY, CDR2 SVGEGT. The CDR3 loop reads CASSTPSGTGFFNEQFF. The CDR3, as DNA: TGTGCCAGCAGTACCCCTAGCGGGACTGGGTTTTTCAATGAGCAGTTCTTC.

This clone was observed a handful of times. The chain joins TRBV4-2 to TRBJ1-2; maybe TRBD1 (6 bases). Trimming removed 3 bases from V and 2 bases from J, with 10 bases in between. This CDR3 has 14 residues. The germline CDR1 and CDR2 sequences are LGHNA and YNFKEQ. CDR3 amino acids: CASSHLTGNYGYTF. The CDR3 region has the DNA TGTGCCAGCAGCCACTTGACAGGAAACTATGGCTACACCTTC.

This chain joins TRBV5-8 and TRBJ2-7, with 9 bases that match TRBD1. CDR3 length: 15 residues. V trimming: 6 bases; J trimming: 1 base; junction bases outside the gene matches: 8. Per the germline V gene, CDR1 is SGHTS and CDR2 is YDEGEE. The CDR3 DNA follows: TGTGCCAGCACCTACTCGACAGGGGGGTCCTACGAGCAGTACGTC. Translating it yields CASTYSTGGSYEQYV.

CDR3 sequence (DNA): TGTGCCAGCAGTCTGATTGGGGCTTTCTTT. Translating it yields CASSLIGAFF. The chain recombines TRBV7-2 with TRBJ1-1; D remains ambiguous. Looked up from germline, CDR1 is SGHTA and CDR2 is FQGNSA. This CDR3 has 10 residues. V lost 6 bases and J 11 bases, leaving 10 bases between the germline ends.

The rearrangement joins TRBV29-1 to TRBJ1-2; D remains ambiguous. Germline V gene sequence: CDR1 SQVTM, CDR2 ANQGSEA. V lost 7 bases to trimming and J lost 0 bases, with 15 bases between them. The length of the CDR3 is 14 residues. The CDR3 reads CSADPDRANYGYTF. CDR3 DNA: TGCAGCGCCGACCCGGACCGAGCTAACTATGGCTACACCTTC. Full variable domain (outside the CDR3, taken from reference TRBV29-1 and TRBJ1-2): SAVISQKPSRDICQRGTSLTIQCQVDSQVTMMFWYRQQPGQSLTLIATANQGSEATYESGFVIDKFPISRPNLTFSTLTVSNMSPEDSSIYLCSADPDRANYGYTFGSGTRLTVV.

This clone was recorded only once. This sequence joins TRBV4-1 and TRBJ1-1; no reliable D call. V was cut by 1 base and J by 4 bases, with 13 bases left in between. This CDR3 has 15 residues. Germline-derived CDR1 and CDR2 are MGHRA and YSYEKL. The DNA of the CDR3 is TGCGCCAGCAGCCAAGTCGTAGGAAAGGCCACTGAAGCTTTCTTT. Translation: CASSQVVGKATEAFF.

The rearrangement uses TRBV19 and TRBJ1-2; the D is unclear. The length of the CDR3 is 14 residues. The germline V gene encodes CDR1 LNHDA and CDR2 SQIVND (reference sequence). Trimming left V 1 base short and J 0 bases short, with 6 bases between. The DNA of the CDR3 is TGTGCCAGTAGTATAGGGTTAGCTAACTATGGCTACACCTTC. The encoded protein is CASSIGLANYGYTF. Together with reference TRBV19 and TRBJ1-2, the CDR3 gives the full variable domain: DGGITQSPKYLFRKEGQNVTLSCEQNLNHDAMYWYRQDPGQGLRLIYYSQIVNDFQKGDIAEGYSVSREKKESFPLTVTSAQKNPTAFYLCASSIGLANYGYTFGSGTRLTVV.

The chain recombines TRBV7-2 with TRBJ2-5, with 9 bases matching TRBD2. This CDR3 is 13 amino acids long. J lost 4 bases, V lost 4 bases, and 1 base had no gene match. Germline loops: CDR1 SGHTA, CDR2 FQGNSA. The CDR3 region has the DNA TGTGCCAGCAGCTCAGCGGGGGGAGAGACCCAGTACTTC. This sequence encodes CASSSAGGETQYF.

The rearrangement links TRBV10-3 to TRBJ2-7; 10 positions match TRBD1. The CDR3 has 12 amino acids. Germline V gene lookup returns CDR1 ENHRY and CDR2 SYGVKD. Losses at the gene ends were 8 bases for V and 7 bases for J; bases not matched to a gene: 5. The CDR3 region has the DNA TGTGCCATCCGACAGGGGGCGGGGGAGCAGTACTTC. It codes for CAIRQGAGEQYF.

This chain connects TRBV9 to TRBJ2-3; D call uncertain. Germline V gene data show CDR1 as SGDLS and CDR2 as YYNGEE. V was shortened by 0 bases and J by 4 bases, with 6 bases between the two germline ends. This CDR3 comprises 13 residues. CDR3 in amino acids: CASSVGFPDTQYF. The CDR3, as DNA: TGTGCCAGCAGCGTAGGGTTCCCAGATACGCAGTATTTT.

The chain has TRBV4-1 and TRBJ1-4; 7 bases map to TRBD1. The CDR3 contains 15 residues. The V gene end was trimmed by 1 base and the J gene end by 6 bases; junction bases not matched to a gene: 5. The germline gives CDR1 MGHRA, CDR2 YSYEKL. The CDR3 region has the DNA TGCGCCAGCAGCCAAGTAGGGGACAGTGATGAAAAACTGTTTTTT. As protein: CASSQVGDSDEKLFF.

The rearrangement links TRBV19 to TRBJ1-5, with D tentatively TRBD1 (5 bases). This CDR3 comprises 12 residues. Germline V gene lookup returns CDR1 LNHDA and CDR2 SQIVND (reference sequence). Trimming stripped 9 bases from V and 5 bases from J, with 11 bases between. In nucleotides, the CDR3 is TGTGCCAGCCGACAGTTTGATCAGCCCCAGCATTTT. Translated, it gives CASRQFDQPQHF.

This rearrangement joins TRBV7-8 to TRBJ1-5; D is unresolved. V was cut by 5 bases and J by 4 bases, with 15 bases left in between. Germline CDR1 reads SGHVS; CDR2 reads FQNEAQ. This CDR3 has 15 amino acids. The CDR3 region has the DNA TGTGCCAGCAGCACAACGCCAGAGGCTAATCAGCCCCAGCATTTT. This encodes CASSTTPEANQPQHF.

The chain combines TRBV7-6 with TRBJ2-3; D possibly corresponds to TRBD1 (5 bases). This CDR3 region has 15 residues. CDR1 is SGHVS and CDR2 is FNYEAQ in the germline V gene. Trimming removed 2 bases at V and 2 bases at J, with 11 bases between. In DNA form, the CDR3 reads TGTGCCAGCAGCTTACATGACAGCGCCACAGATACGCAGTATTTT. Residues: CASSLHDSATDTQYF.

The V gene is TRBV2, the J gene TRBJ2-3; TRBD2 aligns across 11 bases. V was pared by 4 bases and J by 2 bases, with 8 bases of the junction left unmatched. This CDR3 contains 17 residues. Germline V lookup: CDR1 SNHLY, CDR2 FYNNEI. DNA of the CDR3: TGTGCCAGCAGTGTTCGGGCTAGCGGGGGGATCACAGATACGCAGTATTTT. Its protein product is CASSVRASGGITDTQYF.

The genes are TRBV9 and TRBJ2-5; the D call may be TRBD1 or TRBD2 (7 bases each). Germline V CDR1 and CDR2: SGDLS, YYNGEE. Trimming shortened V by 3 bases and J by 4 bases, and 19 bases separated the two germline ends. The CDR3 is 16 residues long. CDR3 region: CASSAQARGGGETQYF. CDR3 nucleotide sequence: TGTGCCAGCAGCGCCCAGGCCAGGGGGGGCGGAGAGACCCAGTACTTC.

The sample holds one count of this clone. The chain uses TRBV6-5 and TRBJ1-2; D is possibly TRBD1 (5 bases). V was pared by 2 bases and J by 4 bases, with 11 bases between. The CDR3 has 14 residues. Germline CDR1 and CDR2: MNHEY and SVGAGI. As DNA, the CDR3 is TGTGCCAGCAGTTACATTGGGGACGGCTATGGCTACACCTTC. Translated, it gives CASSYIGDGYGYTF.

This chain uses TRBV2 with TRBJ1-1; TRBD1 is a possible D gene (5 bases). CDR3 length: 12 residues. Trimming took 5 bases from V and 7 from J, leaving 11 bases between them. CDR1 is SNHLY, CDR2 FYNNEI, per germline. This CDR3 is CASSSLGVEAFF. The CDR3 DNA is TGTGCCAGCAGTTCATTGGGGGTTGAAGCTTTCTTT.

The chain links TRBV15 to TRBJ2-7; D may match TRBD1 or TRBD2 (5 bases each). With 6 bases removed from V and 0 bases from J, the gap between germline ends came to 12 bases. CDR3 length equals 14 residues. CDR1 LNHNV and CDR2 YYDKDF come from the germline V gene (reference sequence). CDR3 coding DNA: TGTGCCACCAGGGTAGGGACCAGCTCCTACGAGCAGTACTTC. This gives the protein CATRVGTSSYEQYF.

Here the CDR3 DNA reads TGTGCCAGCAGCTCCTCCCTCTCCGGGACAGGGTCTGCCGGCTACACCTTC. Its translation: CASSSSLSGTGSAGYTF. This rearrangement joins TRBV7-9 to TRBJ1-2; 9 bases agree with TRBD1. V was pared by 4 bases and J by 8 bases, with 17 bases of the junction left unmatched. This CDR3 region has 17 residues. In germline, CDR1 is SEHNR, CDR2 FQNEAQ (reference sequence).

This chain joins TRBV19 and TRBJ1-5; the D gene is possibly TRBD1 (5 bases). Per the germline V gene, CDR1 is LNHDA and CDR2 is SQIVND (reference sequence). The length of the CDR3 is 18 residues. V lost 1 base and J 0 bases, leaving 16 bases between the germline ends. This chain's CDR3 is CASSIAWRGRSSNQPQHF. The CDR3 DNA is TGTGCCAGTAGTATAGCTTGGAGGGGCCGGAGTAGCAATCAGCCCCAGCATTTT.

This chain connects TRBV19 to TRBJ1-5, with a possible D match to TRBD1 (5 bases). The CDR3 consists of 13 residues. The germline V gene encodes CDR1 LNHDA and CDR2 SQIVND (reference sequence). The germline V and J ends were trimmed by 10 bases and 2 bases, with 12 bases remaining between them. This chain's CDR3 is CATRDHGNQPQHF. CDR3 DNA: TGTGCCACCCGGGACCACGGCAATCAGCCCCAGCATTTT.

This rearrangement joins TRBV16 to TRBJ2-6; D is uncertain. This CDR3 has 14 residues. Germline V gene data show CDR1 as KGHSY and CDR2 as FQNENV. The V and J ends lost 0 bases and 2 bases respectively, with 2 bases between them. In DNA form, the CDR3 reads TGTGCCAGCAGCCAATCCACTGGGGCCAACGTCCTGACTTTC. It encodes CASSQSTGANVLTF.

This sequence joins TRBV19 and TRBJ2-1, with D uncertain. Trimming shortened V by 1 base and J by 7 bases, and 14 bases separated the two germline ends. Germline loops: CDR1 LNHDA, CDR2 SQIVND (reference sequence). This CDR3 has 15 residues. The CDR3 DNA sequence: TGTGCCAGTAGTATAGGAGCGACCTTGAGGAATGAGCAGTTCTTC. It yields the protein CASSIGATLRNEQFF.

J is TRBJ1-2 and V is TRBV6-5, with 7 bases identical to TRBD1. The CDR3 loop spans 13 amino acids. V lost 2 bases and J lost 4; bases outside the gene matches: 1. Germline assignment: CDR1 MNHEY and CDR2 SVGAGI. CDR3 in DNA: TGTGCCAGCAGTTACGGGGACAGCTATGGCTACACCTTC. The encoded protein is CASSYGDSYGYTF.

The chain combines TRBV5-6 with TRBJ1-1; weak D call: TRBD1 (5 bases). This CDR3 spans 14 amino acids. Germline V lookup: CDR1 SGHDT, CDR2 YYEEEE. V was clipped by 5 bases and J by 7 bases, with 18 bases between them. The CDR3 bases are TGTGCCAGCAGTCCTACCGGGGGAGCGGGTGAAGCTTTCTTT. Its translation is CASSPTGGAGEAFF.